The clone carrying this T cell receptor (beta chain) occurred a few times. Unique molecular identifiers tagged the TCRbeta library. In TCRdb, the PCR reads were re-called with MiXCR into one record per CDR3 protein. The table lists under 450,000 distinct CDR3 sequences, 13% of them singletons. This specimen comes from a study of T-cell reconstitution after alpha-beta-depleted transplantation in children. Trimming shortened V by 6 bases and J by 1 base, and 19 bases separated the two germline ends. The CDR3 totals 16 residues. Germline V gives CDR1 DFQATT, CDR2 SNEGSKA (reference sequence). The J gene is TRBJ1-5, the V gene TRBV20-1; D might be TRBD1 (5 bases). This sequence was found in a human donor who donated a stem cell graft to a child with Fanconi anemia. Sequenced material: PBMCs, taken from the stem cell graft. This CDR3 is CSAGGDVAGSNQPQHF. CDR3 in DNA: TGCAGTGCGGGGGGGGATGTGGCGGGAAGCAATCAGCCCCAGCATTTT.